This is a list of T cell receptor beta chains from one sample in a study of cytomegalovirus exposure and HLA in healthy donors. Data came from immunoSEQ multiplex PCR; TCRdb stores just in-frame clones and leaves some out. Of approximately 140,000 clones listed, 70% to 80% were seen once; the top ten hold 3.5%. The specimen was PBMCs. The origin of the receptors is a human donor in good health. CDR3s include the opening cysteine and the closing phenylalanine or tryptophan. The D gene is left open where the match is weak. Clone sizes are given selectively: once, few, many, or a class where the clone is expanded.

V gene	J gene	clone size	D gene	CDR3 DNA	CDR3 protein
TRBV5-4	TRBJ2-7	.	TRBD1	TGTGCCAGCAGCGACGACAGGGCTCTCTCCGAGCAGTACTTC	CASSDDRALSEQYF
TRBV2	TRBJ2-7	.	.	TGTGCCAGCAGTGCGACAGACCAATACGAGCAGTACTTC	CASSATDQYEQYF
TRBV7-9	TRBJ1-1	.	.	TGTGCCAGCACCGCGGGGATTGAAGCTTTCTTT	CASTAGIEAFF
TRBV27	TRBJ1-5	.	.	TGTGCCAGCAGCACCTCCGGGACACTGCAGCCCCAGCATTTT	CASSTSGTLQPQHF
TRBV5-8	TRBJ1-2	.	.	TGTGCCAGCAGCTGGGGTTCAGGGTCTGGCTACACCTTC	CASSWGSGSGYTF
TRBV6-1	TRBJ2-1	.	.	TGTGCCAGCAGTGAAGGTCGGTTCTTC	CASSEGRFF
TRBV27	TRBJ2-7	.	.	TGTGCCAGCAGTTTTCAGGGTCACTCCTACGAGCAGTACTTC	CASSFQGHSYEQYF
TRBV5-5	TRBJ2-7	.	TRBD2	TGTGCCAGCAGCTTGTCTAGCGGGAGCTCCTACGAGCAGTACTTC	CASSLSSGSSYEQYF
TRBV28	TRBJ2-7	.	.	TGTGCCAGCAGCCACCCGGGGGTTGGGCAGTACTTC	CASSHPGVGQYF
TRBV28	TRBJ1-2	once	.	TGTGCCAGCAGTTTTGTAGCGACGTATGGCTACACCTTC	CASSFVATYGYTF
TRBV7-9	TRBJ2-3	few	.	TGTGCCAGCAGCTTAGATGGTACAGGGAAAGATACGCAGTATTTT	CASSLDGTGKDTQYF